This is a list of T cell receptor beta chains from one sample in a study of cytomegalovirus exposure and HLA in healthy donors. Only in-frame clones appear in the TCRdb table, and some are missing; sequencing was by immunoSEQ multiplex PCR. The sample data list just over 150,000 clones. The sample taken for sequencing was PBMCs. The receptors here all came from a man aged 30 to 39 in good health and CMV-seronegative. Each CDR3 is given with its conserved first and last residue. D genes are given only for firm matches. Expanded clones are given a class, and other clones once, few, many or no size at all.

-,TRBJ2-1,16,TRBV27,TRBD2,TGTGCCAGCAGTTTAGGGCCTAGCGGGAGCATCAATGAGCAGTTCTTC,CASSLGPSGSINEQFF
-,TRBJ2-3,17,TRBV9,TRBD2,TGTGCCAGCAGCGCCGGGACTAGCGGGAGACCCACAGATACGCAGTATTTT,CASSAGTSGRPTDTQYF
-,TRBJ2-2,13,TRBV7-2,-,TGTGCCAGCAGCCGTCTAAACACCGGGGAGCTGTTTTTT,CASSRLNTGELFF
-,TRBJ2-5,14,TRBV2,TRBD2,TGTGCCAGCAGTGATTCGGGGGGCCAAGAGACCCAGTACTTC,CASSDSGGQETQYF
-,TRBJ2-1,11,TRBV20-1,-,TGCAGTGCTTCCGACAGGAATGAGCAGTTCTTC,CSASDRNEQFF
-,TRBJ1-3,15,TRBV2,TRBD1,TGTGCCAGCAGGGCGTACAGGGGCTCTGGAAACACCATATATTTT,CASRAYRGSGNTIYF
-,TRBJ2-1,16,TRBV7-8,TRBD1,TGTGCCAGCAGCCCTTGGGGGACAGACTCCTACAATGAGCAGTTCTTC,CASSPWGTDSYNEQFF
-,TRBJ1-2,14,TRBV29-1,TRBD1,TGCAGCGTTGAGGGGACAGGGGTGTACTATGGCTACACCTTC,CSVEGTGVYYGYTF
-,TRBJ2-1,11,TRBV20-1,-,TGCAGTGCCCCACAGTATAATGAGCAGTTCTTC,CSAPQYNEQFF
-,TRBJ2-7,14,TRBV29-1,-,TGCAGCGTTGAAGGTGGCAGTTCCCCCTACGAGCAGTACTTC,CSVEGGSSPYEQYF
-,TRBJ2-1,15,TRBV6-1,-,TGTGCCAGCAGTGATCTCCAGGGTACCTACAATGAGCAGTTCTTC,CASSDLQGTYNEQFF
-,TRBJ1-1,14,TRBV7-8,TRBD1,TGTGCCAGCAGGGAGGGGGCTGGGAACACTGAAGCTTTCTTT,CASREGAGNTEAFF
-,TRBJ1-1,14,TRBV29-1,-,TGCAGCGTTGAAATCAATGCAGGGGACACTGAAGCTTTCTTT,CSVEINAGDTEAFF
-,TRBJ1-5,16,TRBV6-1,TRBD1,TGTGCCAGCAGGGAAGTAACCGGGACAGGTAATCAGCCCCAGCATTTT,CASREVTGTGNQPQHF
-,TRBJ1-5,14,TRBV19,-,TGTGCCAGTGTCGGGGGAAGTAGCAATCAGCCCCAGCATTTT,CASVGGSSNQPQHF
-,TRBJ1-2,13,TRBV19,-,TGTGCCAGTAGTAACTATGAATCCTATGGCTACACCTTC,CASSNYESYGYTF
-,TRBJ1-4,13,TRBV29-1,-,TGCAGTGCCCTCCGACAGCCAAATGAAAAACTGTTTTTT,CSALRQPNEKLFF
-,TRBJ2-1,15,TRBV12-5,TRBD1,TGTGCTAGTGGTTCTCGACAGGGGGCGGGAAATGAGCAGTTCTTC,CASGSRQGAGNEQFF
-,TRBJ2-2,14,TRBV5-1,TRBD1,TGCGCCAGCAGCTTGGGACAGGGAACCGGGGAGCTGTTTTTT,CASSLGQGTGELFF
-,TRBJ2-7,13,TRBV10-1,TRBD1,TGCGCCAGCAGCTTCGGACAGGGTGGCGAGCAGTACTTC,CASSFGQGGEQYF
-,TRBJ2-3,18,TRBV7-9,TRBD1,TGTGCCAGCAGCTTAGCTCTACTGATGACAGGGAGCACAGATACGCAGTATTTT,CASSLALLMTGSTDTQYF
-,TRBJ2-7,15,TRBV5-1,TRBD1,TGCGCCAGCAGCTTGGATGGACAGGGGCCCTACGAGCAGTACTTC,CASSLDGQGPYEQYF
-,TRBJ1-2,16,TRBV7-9,-,TGTGCCAGCAGCTTAACGGAGCGGGCGGAAATGAGTGGCTACACCTTC,CASSLTERAEMSGYTF
medium-sized,TRBJ1-4,14,TRBV19,TRBD1,TGTGCCAGTAGTATCGGGACAGGGCCTGAAAAACTGTTTTTT,CASSIGTGPEKLFF
-,TRBJ2-1,18,TRBV5-6,-,TGTGCCAGCAGCTCCCAACACAGCAAGTTGAGCTCCTACAATGAGCAGTTCTTC,CASSSQHSKLSSYNEQFF
-,TRBJ1-3,12,TRBV28,-,TGTGCCAGCAACGGGAATGGAAACACCATATATTTT,CASNGNGNTIYF
-,TRBJ2-1,15,TRBV12-5,-,TGTGCTAGTGGTTTGGTGGGGACTCCAGGCGATGAGCAGTTCTTC,CASGLVGTPGDEQFF
-,TRBJ2-2,16,TRBV7-9,-,TGTGCCAGCAGCCACATCGGCAGGGAAGGGACCGGGGAGCTGTTTTTT,CASSHIGREGTGELFF
-,TRBJ2-7,18,TRBV7-8,TRBD2,TGTGCCAGCAGCTTAGCGGTGACTAGCCGCCGGCCCTCCTACGAGCAGTACTTC,CASSLAVTSRRPSYEQYF
-,TRBJ1-1,15,TRBV6-5,TRBD1,TGTGCCAGCAGTTTCCGCGACAGGGGATGGACTGAAGCTTTCTTT,CASSFRDRGWTEAFF
-,TRBJ2-5,12,TRBV5-4,-,TGTGCCAGCAGCTTGGCCCCAGGGGCCCAGTACTTC,CASSLAPGAQYF
-,TRBJ2-3,14,TRBV7-9,TRBD1,TGTGCCAGCAGCTTAGAACAGGGGGCAGATACGCAGTATTTT,CASSLEQGADTQYF
-,TRBJ2-5,12,TRBV19,TRBD1,TGTGCCAGTACAGCAGGGGGCGAGACCCAGTACTTC,CASTAGGETQYF
-,TRBJ1-1,14,TRBV2,TRBD1,TGTGCCAGCAGTCAGGGGGCTTTGAACACTGAAGCTTTCTTT,CASSQGALNTEAFF
-,TRBJ2-7,13,TRBV4-1,TRBD1,TGCGCCAGCAGCCGGGGACAGGCCTACGAGCAGTACTTC,CASSRGQAYEQYF
-,TRBJ1-1,16,TRBV6-1,-,TGTGCCAGCAGTGAAGGGCCCGGTGGAGCGAACACTGAAGCTTTCTTT,CASSEGPGGANTEAFF
-,TRBJ2-7,11,TRBV28,-,TGTGCCAGCAGCAATTCCCACGAGCAGTACTTC,CASSNSHEQYF
-,TRBJ2-1,15,TRBV11-3,TRBD2,TGTGCCAGCAGTAATGGGGGGGTCAGGGACAATGAGCAGTTCTTC,CASSNGGVRDNEQFF
-,TRBJ2-1,16,TRBV7-2,TRBD2,TGTGCCAGCAGCCCAGGTAGGGCCCGGGAGGTCGATGAGCAGTTCTTC,CASSPGRAREVDEQFF
-,TRBJ2-1,13,TRBV2,-,TGTGCCAGCAGTGTTATGGGGGGCAATGAGCAGTTCTTC,CASSVMGGNEQFF
-,TRBJ2-1,16,TRBV5-8,TRBD2,TGTGCCAGCAGCTTGGGTAGCGGGAGATCCTACAATGAGCAGTTCTTC,CASSLGSGRSYNEQFF
-,TRBJ1-2,13,TRBV6-5,-,TGTGCCAGCAGTCCCAGGAGGAACTATGGCTACACCTTC,CASSPRRNYGYTF